This TCR beta chain was identified in a study of molecular identifiers for immune sequencing clone quantification. Study-wide context: Within a replicate experiment, RNA obtained from either about 21,000 or 97,000 naive CD8 cells was divided into five aliquots, and four of those aliquots were then sequenced.

In the sort, naive CD8 T cells were defined as CD8+CD4-CCR7+CD45RA+. As regards this clonotype: Its antigen is not identified. Possible read error: a much larger clone is one base away.

Germline CDR1 and CDR2: SEHNR and FQNEAQ (reference sequence). V was pared by 4 bases and J by 7 bases, with 8 bases of the junction left unmatched. The CDR3 consists of 15 residues. Whole-study findings and limits: Clones with over 20 RNA copies captured over 99% of effector molecules but under 1% of naive ones.

Previously published methods and listed TCR primers were used for the bulk TCR libraries. TCRdb processed the PCR reads anew with MiXCR; each CDR3 protein has one entry. The data contain more than 250,000 distinct CDR3 sequences, 20% to 25% of them singletons. The sample taken for sequencing was naive CD8+ T cells from blood, with Jurkat cell RNA spiked in. Sample subset: FACS-sorted CD8+CD4-CCR7+CD45RA+ naive T cells. This clonotype was obtained from a human donor in good health. Some libraries in this study had Jurkat cell RNA spiked in. J is TRBJ2-4 and V is TRBV7-9; TRBD1 matches at 9 bases. CDR3 protein: CASSWEETGGNIQYF. Here the CDR3 DNA reads TGTGCCAGCAGCTGGGAGGAGACAGGGGGGAACATTCAGTACTTC.